One and the same sample provided the 24 T cell receptor beta chains below, sequenced in a study of T cell changes during pregnancy in multiple sclerosis. Profiling relied on immunoSEQ multiplex PCR, and the TCRdb table lists in-frame clones only, not all of them. The data contain around 55,000 clones, 85% to 95% of them singletons. The starting material was CD8+ T cells from peripheral blood mononuclear cells, obtained in the second trimester of pregnancy. Every receptor here comes from a female donor with multiple sclerosis, enrolled in a pregnancy study.

This sequence joins TRBV28 and TRBJ2-7, with 9 bases fitting TRBD1. Germline V gives CDR1 MDHEN, CDR2 SYDVKM. The V segment lost 5 bases and the J segment 6 bases; nucleotides outside the gene matches: 8. The CDR3 consists of 14 residues. This CDR3 is CASSTGGAEFEQYF. DNA for the CDR3: TGTGCCAGCAGTACAGGGGGCGCAGAATTCGAGCAGTACTTC.

The rearrangement joins TRBV7-9 to TRBJ1-3; D ambiguous. The CDR3 sequence is 15 residues long. V was shortened by 6 bases and J by 0 bases, with 12 bases between the two germline ends. The germline V gene has CDR1 SEHNR and CDR2 FQNEAQ (reference sequence). CDR3 bases: TGTGCCAGCAGTTCCCCTCCTTACTCTGGAAACACCATATATTTT. It encodes CASSSPPYSGNTIYF.

This chain connects TRBV6-5 to TRBJ2-5, with 8 bases matching TRBD1. V lost 6 bases, J lost 2 bases, and 8 bases stayed unmatched. The CDR3 loop spans 15 amino acids. Germline V gene sequence: CDR1 MNHEY, CDR2 SVGAGI. The CDR3: CASRSTGGEQETQYF. The CDR3 nucleotides read TGTGCCAGCAGGTCCACAGGGGGTGAACAAGAGACCCAGTACTTC.

The genes are TRBV14 and TRBJ1-3; 10 bases agree with TRBD1. The V segment lost 4 bases and the J segment 8 bases; nucleotides outside the gene matches: 11. Germline loops: CDR1 SGHDN, CDR2 FVKESK. The CDR3 has 16 residues. As DNA, the CDR3 is TGTGCCAGCAGCCCACCCCGGGACAGGGGTACAGACACCATATATTTT. Encoded protein: CASSPPRDRGTDTIYF.

The V gene is TRBV27, the J gene TRBJ2-7; 9 bases fit TRBD2. Germline-derived CDR1 and CDR2 are MNHEY and SMNVEV (reference sequence). The CDR3 extends over 15 amino acids. The V gene end was trimmed by 1 base and the J gene end by 6 bases; junction bases not matched to a gene: 7. In DNA form, the CDR3 reads TGTGCCAGCAGTTTATGGCCTAGCGGGATATCCGAGCAGTACTTC. Translating it yields CASSLWPSGISEQYF.

The V call is TRBV19, the J call TRBJ2-1; D remains ambiguous. CDR1 LNHDA and CDR2 SQIVND come from the germline V gene (reference sequence). The V gene lost 10 bases and the J gene lost 4 bases, with 14 bases spanning the gap. CDR3 length: 13 amino acids. The CDR3 reads CATSLGGYNEQFF. For the CDR3, the DNA is TGTGCCACCTCGCTTGGCGGATACAATGAGCAGTTCTTC. The variable domain in full, completed from reference TRBV19 and TRBJ2-1, reads DGGITQSPKYLFRKEGQNVTLSCEQNLNHDAMYWYRQDPGQGLRLIYYSQIVNDFQKGDIAEGYSVSREKKESFPLTVTSAQKNPTAFYLCATSLGGYNEQFFGPGTRLTVL.

This chain links TRBV11-3 with TRBJ2-1; no clear D. Germline V gene data show CDR1 as SGHNT and CDR2 as YENEEA. The V end lost 1 base, the J end lost 0 bases, and 10 bases lay between the germline ends. The CDR3 totals 16 residues. In DNA form, the CDR3 reads TGTGCCAGCAGCTTAGCAGGCCCGAGCTCCTACAATGAGCAGTTCTTC. Protein product: CASSLAGPSSYNEQFF.

This chain links TRBV28 with TRBJ2-1; 7 positions match TRBD2. After removal of 2 bases from V and 7 bases from J, the junction contained 11 bases not matched to a gene. Germline CDR1 MDHEN, CDR2 SYDVKM. The CDR3 sequence is 16 residues long. The CDR3 loop reads CASSLLSGTNLNEQFF. CDR3 DNA sequence: TGTGCCAGCAGTTTACTGAGCGGGACGAATTTAAATGAGCAGTTCTTC.

The CDR3 is CATQRSGGQETQYF. DNA of the CDR3: TGTGCCACCCAGAGGTCGGGGGGCCAAGAGACCCAGTACTTC. This sequence joins TRBV6-5 and TRBJ2-5; 7 bases match TRBD2. V trimming: 10 bases; J trimming: 1 base; junction bases outside the gene matches: 9. The CDR3 is 14 amino acids. The germline gives CDR1 MNHEY, CDR2 SVGAGI.

The chain is built from TRBV2 and TRBJ1-1, with TRBD1 matching 7 bases. The CDR3 sequence is 12 residues long. The J segment lost 3 bases and the V segment lost 7 bases, leaving 2 bases of the junction unmatched. The germline V gene has CDR1 SNHLY and CDR2 FYNNEI. Here the CDR3 DNA reads TGTGCCAGCACCGACAGGGACACTGAAGCTTTCTTT. Protein sequence: CASTDRDTEAFF. Full variable domain (remainder filled in from reference TRBV2 and TRBJ1-1): EPEVTQTPSHQVTQMGQEVILRCVPISNHLYFYWYRQILGQKVEFLVSFYNNEISEKSEIFDDQFSVERPDGSNFTLKIRSTKLEDSAMYFCASTDRDTEAFFGQGTRLTVV.

V gene TRBV11-2 combines with J gene TRBJ2-7; no clear D gene. V lost 1 base to trimming and J lost 0 bases, with 13 bases between them. Germline V gene data show CDR1 as SGHAT and CDR2 as FQNNGV. This CDR3 is built from 16 residues. CDR3 amino acids: CASSLGPGLSSYEQYF. The CDR3 nucleotides read TGTGCCAGCAGCTTAGGCCCAGGCCTCAGCTCCTACGAGCAGTACTTC.

V is TRBV19 and J is TRBJ2-1; 9 nucleotides line up with TRBD2. Looked up from germline, CDR1 is LNHDA and CDR2 is SQIVND (reference sequence). The CDR3 loop spans 15 amino acids. V trimming: 4 bases; J trimming: 2 bases; junction bases outside the gene matches: 3. CDR3 in amino acids: CASSTAGGAYNEQFF. CDR3 coding DNA: TGTGCCAGTAGTACAGCGGGAGGAGCCTACAATGAGCAGTTCTTC.

The chain carries TRBV7-2 and TRBJ2-2; D remains unclear. Germline-derived CDR1 and CDR2 are SGHTA and FQGNSA. V dropped 7 bases and J dropped 5 bases, with 8 bases sitting between them. This CDR3 is 12 amino acids long. CDR3 residues: CASTLVTGELFF. The CDR3, as DNA: TGTGCCAGCACCCTTGTAACCGGGGAGCTGTTTTTT.

The rearrangement links TRBV27 to TRBJ2-1; 12 bases match TRBD2. Germline lookup yields CDR1 MNHEY and CDR2 SMNVEV (reference sequence). V lost 8 bases and J lost 0; bases outside the gene matches: 5. This CDR3 comprises 16 residues. DNA of the CDR3: TGTGCCAGCGGTACTAGCGGGAGGTTCTCCTACAATGAGCAGTTCTTC. Its translation is CASGTSGRFSYNEQFF.

V usage is TRBV29-1 and J usage is TRBJ2-7; possibly TRBD1 for D (5 bases). V lost 3 bases, J lost 6 bases, and 12 bases lay in between. The germline CDR1 and CDR2 sequences are SQVTM and ANQGSEA. The CDR3 consists of 12 residues. The DNA for the CDR3 is TGCAGCGTTGAGGGCAGGGCGCGCGAGCAGTACTTC. Its translation: CSVEGRAREQYF.

The genes are TRBV10-2 and TRBJ2-7; a possible D gene is TRBD1 (6 bases). CDR3 length: 12 residues. V shed 8 bases and J shed 0 bases, with 8 bases lying between them. Germline V lookup: CDR1 WSHSY, CDR2 SAAADI. The CDR3 DNA sequence: TGCGCCAGCCGACAGGACTCCTACGAGCAGTACTTC. Translated, it gives CASRQDSYEQYF.

This chain joins TRBV14 and TRBJ2-1, with D possibly being TRBD2 (6 bases). V was cut by 4 bases and J by 0 bases, with 10 bases left in between. The CDR3 has 15 residues. Germline V gene sequence: CDR1 SGHDN, CDR2 FVKESK. CDR3 nucleotides: TGTGCCAGCAGCCCCTTGACTAGCTCCTACAATGAGCAGTTCTTC. This translates into CASSPLTSSYNEQFF.

The rearrangement uses TRBV19 and TRBJ2-5; 7 positions agree with TRBD2. The CDR3 totals 15 residues. Trimming removed 2 bases from V and 3 bases from J; junction bases left unmatched: 6. From germline, CDR1 is LNHDA and CDR2 SQIVND (reference sequence). As DNA, the CDR3 is TGTGCCAGTAGTATAAAGGGGCTAGCGGAAGAGACCCAGTACTTC. It is translated as CASSIKGLAEETQYF.

V usage is TRBV28 and J usage is TRBJ2-1; TRBD2 aligns across 7 bases. Trimming at V came to 4 bases and at J to 0 bases, leaving 12 bases not matched to a gene. Germline values: CDR1 MDHEN, CDR2 SYDVKM. The CDR3 extends over 18 amino acids. The CDR3 region is CASSSSDSGSSSYNEQFF. In nucleotides, the CDR3 is TGTGCCAGCAGTTCCTCCGATAGCGGGTCTAGCTCCTACAATGAGCAGTTCTTC.

The CDR3 loop reads CASRPRWDRGSNQPQHF. DNA of the CDR3: TGTGCCAGCAGGCCGCGCTGGGACAGGGGAAGCAATCAGCCCCAGCATTTT. This chain connects TRBV28 to TRBJ1-5; 10 bases match TRBD1. From germline, CDR1 is MDHEN and CDR2 SYDVKM. Trimming removed 6 bases from V and 1 base from J; junction bases left unmatched: 9. The CDR3 consists of 17 residues.

This chain joins TRBV4-1 and TRBJ1-1, with D tentatively TRBD1 (5 bases). The CDR3 spans 16 residues. V was pared by 4 bases and J by 0 bases, with 15 bases between. The germline V gene has CDR1 MGHRA and CDR2 YSYEKL. In DNA, the CDR3 is TGCGCCAGCAGCCTACACTCGACGGACATGAACACTGAAGCTTTCTTT. It is translated as CASSLHSTDMNTEAFF.

This chain links TRBV28 with TRBJ2-1; 10 bases are a match to TRBD1. Germline-derived CDR1 and CDR2 are MDHEN and SYDVKM. The CDR3 sequence is 16 residues long. The V segment lost 4 bases and the J segment 8 bases; nucleotides outside the gene matches: 11. The CDR3 is CASSSKTGGLSDEQFF. CDR3 DNA sequence: TGTGCCAGCAGTTCAAAGACAGGGGGCTTAAGCGATGAGCAGTTCTTC.

The CDR3 reads CASSGLDREYYGYTF. In DNA, the CDR3 is TGTGCCAGCAGCGGATTGGACAGGGAGTACTATGGCTACACCTTC. The chain couples TRBV7-9 to TRBJ1-2; 8 bases agree with TRBD1. The V segment lost 5 bases and the J segment 3 bases; nucleotides outside the gene matches: 8. The CDR3 has 15 amino acids. Germline V gene data show CDR1 as SEHNR and CDR2 as FQNEAQ (reference sequence). Using reference TRBV7-9 and TRBJ1-2 for the parts outside the CDR3, the full variable domain is DTGVSQNPRHKITKRGQNVTFRCDPISEHNRLYWYRQTLGQGPEFLTYFQNEAQLEKSRLLSDRFSAERPKGSFSTLEIQRTEQGDSAMYLCASSGLDREYYGYTFGSGTRLTVV.

The chain links TRBV15 to TRBJ1-1; a weak D match, TRBD1 (6 bases). Germline V gives CDR1 LNHNV, CDR2 YYDKDF (reference sequence). V lost 1 base, J lost 1 base, and 10 bases lay in between. The CDR3 sequence is 15 residues long. This CDR3 is CATSRAAGANTEAFF. The CDR3 nucleotides read TGTGCCACCAGCAGAGCGGCAGGGGCGAACACTGAAGCTTTCTTT. Drawing the rest from reference TRBV15 and TRBJ1-1, the complete variable domain is DAMVIQNPRYQVTQFGKPVTLSCSQTLNHNVMYWYQQKSSQAPKLLFHYYDKDFNNEADTPDNFQSRRPNTSFCFLDIRSPGLGDTAMYLCATSRAAGANTEAFFGQGTRLTVV.